The next 25 T cell receptor beta chains were all read from a single sample in a study of blood T cell repertoires in COVID-19. Sequencing used immunoSEQ multiplex PCR; TCRdb keeps in-frame clones, though not all of them. The table has over 150,000 clones, nearly 90% seen once. Sequencing was done on a sample of peripheral blood. These receptor sequences come from a man between 18 and 35 years old who had recovered from COVID-19.

This clone was detected only once. The rearrangement uses TRBV30 and TRBJ2-3, with a weak D call TRBD1 (6 bases). The CDR3 has 12 residues. The ends were cut back, 2 bases at V and 9 bases at J, with 12 bases in the middle. CDR1 and CDR2 (germline): GTSNPN, SVGIG (reference sequence). CDR3 sequence reads: CAWSRAQGTQYF. In DNA form, the CDR3 reads TGTGCCTGGAGTCGGGCCCAGGGGACGCAGTATTTT.

The V and J genes are TRBV28 and TRBJ2-1; 10 bases match TRBD2. The CDR3 contains 12 residues. The germline V gene encodes CDR1 MDHEN and CDR2 SYDVKM. The CDR3 nucleotides read TGTGAGCGGGGGGGCTCCTACAATGAGCAGTTCTTC. Amino acids: CERGGSYNEQFF.

The V gene is TRBV18, the J gene TRBJ1-1, with D possibly matching TRBD1 (5 bases). The V end lost 4 bases, the J end lost 8 bases, and 17 bases lay between the germline ends. The CDR3 loop spans 14 amino acids. Germline-derived CDR1 and CDR2 are KGHSH and LQKENI. The CDR3 DNA is TGTGCCAGCTCACAAGACGACGGACACCGAGAAGCTTTCTTT. It translates to CASSQDDGHREAFF.

The chain couples TRBV24-1 to TRBJ1-6; perhaps TRBD1 as D (5 bases). The CDR3 covers 17 residues. Germline CDR1 and CDR2: KGHDR and SFDVKD. Trimming removed 3 bases at V and 1 base at J, with 12 bases between. CDR3 bases: TGTGCCACCAGTGATGGGGCAGGGAGGTCCTATAATTCACCCCTCCACTTT. Its protein is CATSDGAGRSYNSPLHF.

The rearrangement links TRBV9 to TRBJ1-2, with D perhaps matching TRBD1 (6 bases). Germline CDR1 SGDLS, CDR2 YYNGEE. V was shortened by 2 bases and J by 10 bases, with 15 bases between the two germline ends. The CDR3 sequence is 13 residues long. CDR3 in amino acids: CASSVPGQPVYTF. CDR3 in DNA: TGTGCCAGCAGCGTTCCGGGACAACCTGTCTACACCTTC.

The DNA of the CDR3 is TGTGCCATCAGTGAGTCGGGCGGGGGTAACACCGGGGAGCTGTTTTTT. Protein: CAISESGGGNTGELFF. This chain links TRBV10-3 with TRBJ2-2, with TRBD2 matching over 7 bases. The junction had 3 bases not matched to a gene; V was cut back by 0 bases and J by 2 bases. Per the germline V gene, CDR1 is ENHRY and CDR2 is SYGVKD. The CDR3 is 16 amino acids.

V usage is TRBV2 and J usage is TRBJ2-5; D remains unclear. This CDR3 contains 13 residues. V was trimmed by 5 bases and J by 5 bases, leaving 12 bases between them. The germline CDR1 and CDR2 sequences are SNHLY and FYNNEI. The CDR3 here is CASSPRHGETQYF. As DNA, the CDR3 is TGTGCCAGCAGTCCTCGACACGGTGAGACCCAGTACTTC. Looking up the rest from reference TRBV2 and TRBJ2-5 gives the full variable domain: EPEVTQTPSHQVTQMGQEVILRCVPISNHLYFYWYRQILGQKVEFLVSFYNNEISEKSEIFDDQFSVERPDGSNFTLKIRSTKLEDSAMYFCASSPRHGETQYFGPGTRLLVL.

This clone has only one observation. The rearrangement joins TRBV19 to TRBJ2-3; 7 bases fit TRBD1. Germline trimming cut 3 bases from V and 1 base from J; bases unmatched to any gene: 7. CDR1 LNHDA and CDR2 SQIVND come from the germline V gene (reference sequence). The CDR3 covers 16 residues. DNA of the CDR3: TGTGCCAGTAGTATCCACAGGGGTAAGGGCACAGATACGCAGTATTTT. The encoded protein is CASSIHRGKGTDTQYF.

The chain joins TRBV15 to TRBJ1-5, with a tentative D call TRBD1 (5 bases). This CDR3 spans 14 amino acids. Germline V gene lookup returns CDR1 LNHNV and CDR2 YYDKDF (reference sequence). V was shortened by 9 bases and J by 5 bases, with 17 bases between the two germline ends. The CDR3 is CATGSGEGYQPQHF. The CDR3 DNA reads TGTGCCACGGGATCGGGGGAAGGCTATCAGCCCCAGCATTTT. Drawing the rest from reference TRBV15 and TRBJ1-5, the complete variable domain is DAMVIQNPRYQVTQFGKPVTLSCSQTLNHNVMYWYQQKSSQAPKLLFHYYDKDFNNEADTPDNFQSRRPNTSFCFLDIRSPGLGDTAMYLCATGSGEGYQPQHFGDGTRLSIL.

V gene TRBV9 combines with J gene TRBJ2-3; 8 bases match TRBD2. Trimming removed 4 bases from V and 3 bases from J; junction bases left unmatched: 10. Germline CDR1 is SGDLS and CDR2 is YYNGEE. The CDR3 is 16 amino acids. CDR3 in amino acids: CASSPRGGASTDTQYF. The DNA for the CDR3 is TGTGCCAGCAGCCCCCGGGGGGGGGCTTCAACAGATACGCAGTATTTT.

J is TRBJ1-4 and V is TRBV28; tentatively, D is TRBD1 (6 bases). Germline V gene sequence: CDR1 MDHEN, CDR2 SYDVKM. The CDR3 spans 15 residues. Trimming stripped 4 bases from V and 8 bases from J, with 17 bases between. As DNA, the CDR3 is TGTGCCAGCAGTTCACCAGGGGCGGGCCAAGAAAAACTGTTTTTT. Translating it yields CASSSPGAGQEKLFF.

A single count supports this clone. The chain combines TRBV6-5 with TRBJ1-3; 7 bases map to TRBD1. The V gene's germline CDR1 is MNHEY and CDR2 SVGAGI. The length of the CDR3 is 14 residues. V dropped 7 bases and J dropped 4; count of bases not matched to a gene: 7. In DNA form, the CDR3 reads TGTGCCAGCACCTCAGAGGGACAGGGAAACACCATATATTTT. It yields the protein CASTSEGQGNTIYF.

This sequence joins TRBV7-8 and TRBJ2-1; 8 bases match TRBD2. This CDR3 region has 16 residues. CDR1 is SGHVS, CDR2 FQNEAQ, per germline. Trimming at V came to 4 bases and at J to 1 base, leaving 6 bases not matched to a gene. The CDR3 sequence: CASSSQAGASYNEQFF. The CDR3 nucleotides read TGTGCCAGCAGCTCCCAAGCGGGAGCGTCCTACAATGAGCAGTTCTTC.

The chain uses TRBV5-1 and TRBJ2-1, with 15 positions matching TRBD2. V shed 4 bases, J shed 3 bases, and the junction held 2 bases outside the gene matches. Germline V CDR1 and CDR2: SGHRS, YFSETQ. The length of the CDR3 is 16 residues. In DNA form, the CDR3 reads TGCGCCAGCAGCGTGGGACTAGCGGGAGGCTACAATGAGCAGTTCTTC. Amino acid sequence: CASSVGLAGGYNEQFF.

The chain has TRBV9 and TRBJ2-1; 11 nucleotides align to TRBD2. The germline gives CDR1 SGDLS, CDR2 YYNGEE. J lost 6 bases, V lost 3 bases, and 8 bases had no gene match. CDR3 length: 16 residues. The CDR3 loop is CASSDLAGGLSNEQFF. In DNA form, the CDR3 reads TGTGCCAGCAGCGACTTAGCGGGAGGGTTATCCAATGAGCAGTTCTTC.

V gene TRBV30 combines with J gene TRBJ1-1, with 7 bases aligning to TRBD1. This CDR3 contains 15 residues. J was trimmed by 5 bases and V by 2 bases; bases with no gene match: 11. The V gene's germline CDR1 is GTSNPN and CDR2 SVGIG (reference sequence). The CDR3 DNA reads as TGTGCCTGGAGTCCCCCTGACAGGGTCCTAACTGAAGCTTTCTTT. This encodes CAWSPPDRVLTEAFF.

J is TRBJ1-1 and V is TRBV6-1, with no clear D. The CDR3 length is 14 residues. V was trimmed by 3 bases and J by 3 bases, leaving 11 bases between them. Per the germline V gene, CDR1 is MNHNS and CDR2 is SASEGT. The CDR3 nucleotides are TGTGCCAGCAGTGACCCCTCCGTGTACACTGAAGCTTTCTTT. It encodes CASSDPSVYTEAFF.

This clone has only a few counts. The genes are TRBV18 and TRBJ1-1; D ambiguous. V lost 5 bases and J 8 bases, leaving 6 bases between the germline ends. Germline V CDR1 and CDR2: KGHSH, LQKENI. CDR3 size: 10 residues. CDR3 nucleotides: TGTGCCAGCTCAGAGCGCGAAGCTTTCTTT. Amino acid sequence: CASSEREAFF.

This clone was seen a handful of times. The chain links TRBV21-1 to TRBJ2-1; the D call TRBD1 from the table was never checked on the DNA. TRBV21-1 is classified as a pseudogene. CDR3 size: 17 residues. CDR3 bases: TGTGCCAGCAGCTTCCGTCAACCGGGACAGGGAATTCATGAGCAGTTCTTC. This sequence encodes CASSFRQPGQGIHEQFF.

The chain joins TRBV9 to TRBJ1-2; 11 bases align to TRBD1. J was trimmed by 0 bases and V by 3 bases; bases with no gene match: 4. This CDR3 spans 16 amino acids. The germline V gene encodes CDR1 SGDLS and CDR2 YYNGEE. The CDR3, as DNA: TGTGCCAGCAGCGCCGGGACAGGGGGGTCTAACTATGGCTACACCTTC. Amino acids: CASSAGTGGSNYGYTF.

This clone was counted a single time. The chain uses TRBV7-2 and TRBJ2-7; 7 nucleotides agree with TRBD2. The CDR3 is 15 amino acids. Germline CDR1 is SGHTA and CDR2 is FQGNSA. The V segment lost 5 bases and the J segment 2 bases; nucleotides outside the gene matches: 9. The CDR3 DNA reads TGTGCCAGCAGCCGGGGAGGGGACGGAACCTACGAGCAGTACTTC. Translated, it gives CASSRGGDGTYEQYF.

The CDR3 reads CASSLDFQWLEAFF. DNA for the CDR3: TGTGCCAGCAGCTTAGATTTTCAGTGGTTAGAAGCTTTCTTT. The chain is built from TRBV7-2 and TRBJ1-1; D is ambiguous. The CDR3 length is 14 residues. V shed 1 base and J shed 8 bases, with 14 bases lying between them. The germline gives CDR1 SGHTA, CDR2 FQGNSA.

The chain carries TRBV5-1 and TRBJ2-7; unclear D gene. Trimming shortened V by 0 bases and J by 7 bases, and 14 bases separated the two germline ends. Germline CDR1 is SGHRS and CDR2 is YFSETQ. The CDR3 has 14 residues. The CDR3, as DNA: TGCGCCAGCAGCTTGGATCCTCTCAGATGGGAGCAGTACTTC. Translating it yields CASSLDPLRWEQYF.

This chain connects TRBV6-5 to TRBJ2-7; the match to TRBD2 covers 11 bases. The germline V gene encodes CDR1 MNHEY and CDR2 SVGAGI. This CDR3 is 15 amino acids long. The trim removed 6 bases at V and 4 bases at J, leaving 8 bases unmatched. The CDR3 is CASRTSGSGSYEQYF. Written as DNA, the CDR3 is TGTGCCAGCAGAACTAGCGGGAGCGGGAGTTACGAGCAGTACTTC.

V gene TRBV18 combines with J gene TRBJ1-1; no reliable D call. The CDR3 spans 13 residues. With 6 bases removed from V and 1 base from J, the gap between germline ends came to 9 bases. Germline V lookup: CDR1 KGHSH, CDR2 LQKENI. Here the CDR3 reads CASSGLQNTEAFF. The DNA of the CDR3 is TGTGCCAGCTCCGGACTTCAGAACACTGAAGCTTTCTTT.